The 23 T cell receptor beta chains listed next were all sequenced from one sample in a study of blood T cell repertoires in COVID-19. The table came from immunoSEQ multiplex PCR; TCRdb's copy has only in-frame clones and leaves some out. In the table there are about 46,000 clones, 80% to 90% of which are singletons. The sequenced sample consisted of peripheral blood. The source of these receptors is a man aged 45-65 years with acute or convalescent COVID-19.

The CDR3 DNA sequence: TGTGCCAGCAGCGTTTCCGGGAGGGCCCATCTCGTAAATGAGCAGTTCTTC. It codes for CASSVSGRAHLVNEQFF. This chain joins TRBV9 and TRBJ2-1; TRBD2 matches 8 bases. Germline loops: CDR1 SGDLS, CDR2 YYNGEE. The CDR3 is made up of 17 amino acids. With 2 bases clipped from V and 7 bases from J, the junction kept 14 bases outside the gene matches.

The chain uses TRBV5-1 and TRBJ1-1; D remains ambiguous. Germline V gene sequence: CDR1 SGHRS, CDR2 YFSETQ. Trimming stripped 0 bases from V and 5 bases from J, with 11 bases between. CDR3 length equals 14 residues. CDR3 in amino acids: CASSLDSVETEAFF. DNA of the CDR3: TGCGCCAGCAGCTTGGACAGTGTTGAGACTGAAGCTTTCTTT.

V gene TRBV7-2 combines with J gene TRBJ1-4; 9 nucleotides line up with TRBD1. Germline CDR1 is SGHTA and CDR2 is FQGNSA. V shed 0 bases, J shed 10 bases, and the junction held 9 bases outside the gene matches. The CDR3 is 16 residues long. The chain's CDR3 is CASSLAQDRGRGKLFF. The CDR3 DNA follows: TGTGCCAGCAGCTTAGCACAGGACAGGGGACGGGGAAAACTGTTTTTT.

The rearrangement links TRBV29-1 to TRBJ2-3; a weak D match, TRBD1 (6 bases). Trimming removed 3 bases from V and 4 bases from J, with 11 bases in between. CDR1 is SQVTM and CDR2 is ANQGSEA in the germline V gene. The CDR3 length is 13 residues. Written as DNA, the CDR3 is TGCAGCGTTGAGGGGGCGTTTCCAGATACGCAGTATTTT. Its translation is CSVEGAFPDTQYF.

This chain joins TRBV4-1 and TRBJ1-2, with TRBD1 identical over 10 bases. The CDR3 has 15 residues. From germline, CDR1 is MGHRA and CDR2 YSYEKL. Losses at the gene ends were 4 bases for V and 7 bases for J; bases not matched to a gene: 9. CDR3 protein: CASSRDDRGLRGYTF. CDR3 DNA sequence: TGCGCCAGCAGCCGGGATGACAGGGGGCTGCGTGGCTACACCTTC.

The rearrangement uses TRBV28 and TRBJ1-4; a possible D gene is TRBD1 (6 bases). Trimming removed 3 bases from V and 0 bases from J, with 14 bases in between. CDR3 length: 17 residues. Germline V gene data show CDR1 as MDHEN and CDR2 as SYDVKM. In DNA, the CDR3 is TGTGCCAGCAGTTTTAAGAGGGACACTACAACTAATGAAAAACTGTTTTTT. Its translation is CASSFKRDTTTNEKLFF.

This chain uses TRBV19 with TRBJ2-3; no clear D gene. CDR1 LNHDA and CDR2 SQIVND come from the germline V gene (reference sequence). This CDR3 has 16 amino acids. Trimming cost V 4 bases and J 5 bases, with 19 bases left between them. Written as DNA, the CDR3 is TGTGCCAGTAGTAAATCGCCCACAGAAATAGGAGATACGCAGTATTTT. Translated, it gives CASSKSPTEIGDTQYF.

The rearrangement uses TRBV6-1 and TRBJ2-1, with TRBD1 matching 9 bases. The CDR3 has 13 residues. Looked up from germline, CDR1 is MNHNS and CDR2 is SASEGT. The V segment lost 3 bases and the J segment 10 bases; nucleotides outside the gene matches: 4. CDR3 sequence reads: CASSDTGGLEQFF. The CDR3 nucleotides are TGTGCCAGCAGTGACACAGGGGGCTTAGAGCAGTTCTTC.

The chain has TRBV6-5 and TRBJ1-5; TRBD1 matches at 9 bases. CDR3 length: 15 residues. J gave up 2 bases and V 2 bases, and 1 base lay outside the gene matches. Germline lookup yields CDR1 MNHEY and CDR2 SVGAGI. The CDR3 DNA sequence: TGTGCCAGCAGTTACCGACAGGGGGGCAATCAGCCCCAGCATTTT. Protein: CASSYRQGGNQPQHF.

The chain links TRBV19 to TRBJ2-1; 13 bases align to TRBD2. This CDR3 is 15 amino acids long. With V trimmed by 5 bases and J by 6 bases, 4 bases remained unmatched. The germline V gene encodes CDR1 LNHDA and CDR2 SQIVND (reference sequence). This chain's CDR3 is CASSPGLAGINEQFF. The CDR3 DNA is TGTGCCAGTAGTCCGGGACTAGCGGGAATCAATGAGCAGTTCTTC.

The J gene is TRBJ1-3, the V gene TRBV10-3, with TRBD1 matching over 7 bases. V lost 0 bases, J lost 5 bases, and 4 bases stayed unmatched. The germline gives CDR1 ENHRY, CDR2 SYGVKD. The CDR3 is 15 residues long. The CDR3 reads CAISESWTGRNTIYF. The CDR3 region has the DNA TGTGCCATCAGTGAGTCTTGGACAGGTCGAAACACCATATATTTT.

CDR3 in amino acids: CASRKGEAGNTIYF. Here the CDR3 DNA reads TGTGCCAGCAGGAAGGGAGAGGCTGGAAACACCATATATTTT. This chain joins TRBV3-1 (or the pseudogene TRBV3-2) and TRBJ1-3, with D hard to call. CDR1 is LGHDT and CDR2 is YNNKEL in the germline V gene (reference sequence). V shed 6 bases and J shed 2 bases, with 11 bases lying between them. This CDR3 contains 14 residues.

This rearrangement joins TRBV19 to TRBJ1-1; D is undetermined. CDR1 LNHDA and CDR2 SQIVND come from the germline V gene (reference sequence). V dropped 3 bases and J dropped 0 bases, with 17 bases sitting between them. The CDR3 has 17 amino acids. The CDR3 is CASSIPLGQPVNTEAFF. The CDR3, as DNA: TGTGCCAGTAGTATCCCTCTAGGTCAACCGGTGAACACTGAAGCTTTCTTT.

The rearrangement uses TRBV19 and TRBJ2-6; 8 nucleotides agree with TRBD1. V trimming: 5 bases; J trimming: 5 bases; junction bases outside the gene matches: 8. The CDR3 spans 16 residues. Germline V gives CDR1 LNHDA, CDR2 SQIVND (reference sequence). The CDR3 here is CASSVGQGLRANVLTF. The CDR3 bases are TGTGCCAGTAGTGTAGGACAGGGCTTGAGGGCCAACGTCCTGACTTTC. The full variable domain, in which reference TRBV19 and TRBJ2-6 provide the parts outside the CDR3, is DGGITQSPKYLFRKEGQNVTLSCEQNLNHDAMYWYRQDPGQGLRLIYYSQIVNDFQKGDIAEGYSVSREKKESFPLTVTSAQKNPTAFYLCASSVGQGLRANVLTFGAGSRLTVL.

The chain couples TRBV12-3 or TRBV12-4 to TRBJ1-1; D remains ambiguous. Trimming stripped 2 bases from V and 4 bases from J, with 5 bases between. The CDR3 length is 12 residues. CDR3 amino acids: CASSLWSTEAFF. The DNA for the CDR3 is TGTGCCAGCAGTTTATGGAGCACTGAAGCTTTCTTT.

This clone was recorded a few times. The chain has TRBV18 and TRBJ1-1; D call uncertain. The CDR3 extends over 15 amino acids. Trimming pared 4 bases from V and 1 base from J, leaving 13 bases between. Per germline, CDR1 KGHSH and CDR2 LQKENI. As DNA, the CDR3 is TGTGCCAGCTCACTTTTGGGCCAGCAGAACACTGAAGCTTTCTTT. Its protein product is CASSLLGQQNTEAFF.

The rearrangement uses TRBV6-5 and TRBJ2-3, with D possibly matching TRBD2 (6 bases). Germline V gene lookup returns CDR1 MNHEY and CDR2 SVGAGI. V was shortened by 6 bases and J by 4 bases, with 14 bases between the two germline ends. The CDR3 is made up of 14 amino acids. The CDR3 here is CASRGGGAADTQYF. Written as DNA, the CDR3 is TGTGCCAGCAGGGGAGGAGGGGCGGCAGATACGCAGTATTTT.

This chain uses TRBV4-3 with TRBJ1-3, with no clear D. Per germline, CDR1 LGHNA and CDR2 YSLEER. Trimming cost V 3 bases and J 4 bases, with 7 bases left between them. There are 13 residues in the CDR3. The CDR3 region has the DNA TGCGCCAGCAGCCAGCTGAGGGGAAACACCATATATTTT. It yields the protein CASSQLRGNTIYF.

The rearrangement uses TRBV18 and TRBJ1-1; D gene unclear. The CDR3 has 15 amino acids. The V and J ends lost 6 bases and 0 bases respectively, with 14 bases between them. Per germline, CDR1 KGHSH and CDR2 LQKENI. The CDR3 sequence is CASSHSPGLNTEAFF. Written as DNA, the CDR3 is TGTGCCAGCTCCCACTCACCGGGGTTGAACACTGAAGCTTTCTTT.

The gene calls are TRBV4-3 and TRBJ1-2, with no clear D. Germline values: CDR1 LGHNA, CDR2 YSLEER. Trimming pared 0 bases from V and 4 bases from J, leaving 12 bases between. The CDR3 is 15 amino acids. CDR3 nucleotide sequence: TGCGCCAGCAGCCAAGATCCAGCCTCTAGCTATGGCTACACCTTC. Translating it yields CASSQDPASSYGYTF.

The chain recombines TRBV5-1 with TRBJ2-5, with TRBD1 as a possible D gene (5 bases). Looked up from germline, CDR1 is SGHRS and CDR2 is YFSETQ. The CDR3 is 14 amino acids. The ends were cut back, 1 base at V and 3 bases at J, with 10 bases in the middle. CDR3 residues: CASSLTGLEETQYF. CDR3 coding DNA: TGCGCCAGCAGCTTGACAGGCCTCGAAGAGACCCAGTACTTC. Looking up the rest from reference TRBV5-1 and TRBJ2-5 gives the full variable domain: KAGVTQTPRYLIKTRGQQVTLSCSPISGHRSVSWYQQTPGQGLQFLFEYFSETQRNKGNFPGRFSGRQFSNSRSEMNVSTLELGDSALYLCASSLTGLEETQYFGPGTRLLVL.

The chain recombines TRBV30 with TRBJ2-7, with 7 bases that match TRBD2. V dropped 1 base and J dropped 3; count of bases not matched to a gene: 6. CDR1 GTSNPN and CDR2 SVGIG come from the germline V gene (reference sequence). The CDR3 has 14 amino acids. The CDR3 loop is CAWSGVAGLYEQYF. CDR3 DNA sequence: TGTGCCTGGAGTGGAGTAGCGGGCCTCTACGAGCAGTACTTC.

The chain carries TRBV12-3 or TRBV12-4 and TRBJ1-4; possibly TRBD1 for D (6 bases). This CDR3 has 13 residues. Trimming shortened V by 4 bases and J by 8 bases, and 11 bases separated the two germline ends. For the CDR3, the DNA is TGTGCCAGCAGTTACAGGGAGGGCGAAAAACTGTTTTTT. It translates to CASSYREGEKLFF.